The rows below give T cell receptor beta chains drawn from one sample of a study of blood T cells in healthy people across ages. TCRdb ran MiXCR on the 5' RACE reads and lists one entry per CDR3 protein. The sample has approximately 800,000 distinct CDR3 sequences; around 68% are singletons. What was sequenced was blood. Source of these receptors: a young man in good health. CDR3s include the opening cysteine and the closing phenylalanine or tryptophan. The D gene is left open where the match is weak. Clone size is stated in some rows and not others, as once, few, many or a class when expanded.

d_gene	abundance	v_gene	j_gene	CDR3nt	CDR3aa
NA	NA	TRBV12-3/TRBV12-4	TRBJ2-7	TGTGCCAGCAGTCAACGGACCGTGTCCTACGAGCAGTACTTC	CASSQRTVSYEQYF
NA	NA	TRBV29-1	TRBJ1-2	TGCAGCGTTGAAGAAATGGCAGGCTATGGCTACACCTTC	CSVEEMAGYGYTF
TRBD1	few	TRBV5-4	TRBJ2-6	TGTGCCAGCAGCTTTACAGGGGGGCTCTCTGGGGCCAACGTCCTGACTTTC	CASSFTGGLSGANVLTF
NA	NA	TRBV6-5	TRBJ2-7	TGTGCCAGCAGTTACGGCAGGGGTCGCTCGGAGCAGTACTTC	CASSYGRGRSEQYF
NA	NA	TRBV7-8	TRBJ2-1	TGTGCCAGCAGCTTAGAAGCCGTCTTGTACTACAATGAGCAGTTCTTC	CASSLEAVLYYNEQFF
TRBD1	NA	TRBV4-1	TRBJ1-2	TGCGCCAGCAGCCAGGGACAGGGGAAGGCTCTCGGCTACACCTTC	CASSQGQGKALGYTF
NA	NA	TRBV7-2	TRBJ1-2	TGTGCCAGCAGCTCTACGGACACGGCGTATGGCTACACCTTC	CASSSTDTAYGYTF
TRBD2	NA	TRBV7-3	TRBJ2-7	TGTGCCAGCAGCCAGCAAGCGGGGGATCCGTACGAGCAGTACTTC	CASSQQAGDPYEQYF
NA	NA	TRBV18	TRBJ1-6	TGTGCCAGCTCACCGGAGCGGACCTATAATTCACCCCTCCACTTT	CASSPERTYNSPLHF
NA	NA	TRBV12-3/TRBV12-4	TRBJ2-4	TGTGCCAGCAGTTTTGGTACCAGTGGCAAAAACATTCAGTACTTC	CASSFGTSGKNIQYF
NA	NA	TRBV7-3	TRBJ2-3	TGTGCCAGCAGCATCCAGGGCCAGACGGCGGCAGATACGCAGTATTTT	CASSIQGQTAADTQYF
NA	NA	TRBV20-1	TRBJ2-1	TGCAGTGCTACCCACAGACCTTCCTACAATGAGCAGTTCTTC	CSATHRPSYNEQFF
TRBD1	few	TRBV20-1	TRBJ2-1	TGCAGTGCTTGCAGGACAGGACCCTACAATGAGCAGTTCTTC	CSACRTGPYNEQFF
NA	NA	TRBV6-1	TRBJ2-4	TGTGCCAGCAGTGAAGCCGGGACCAAAAACATTCAGTACTTC	CASSEAGTKNIQYF
NA	NA	TRBV20-1	TRBJ1-6	TGCAGTGCTAGATTGGGGGGAAGTTCACCCCTCCACTTT	CSARLGGSSPLHF
NA	once	TRBV12-3/TRBV12-4	TRBJ2-3	TGTGCCAGCAGCCCCAAGGGCTGGGGGGATGCGCAGTATTTT	CASSPKGWGDAQYF
NA	NA	TRBV5-1	TRBJ1-2	TGCGCCAGCAGCTCGCCGGGCTATGGCTACACCTTC	CASSSPGYGYTF
NA	few	TRBV7-9	TRBJ2-5	TGTGCCAGCAGCCGACCACAGGGCACCCAAGAGACCCAGTACTTC	CASSRPQGTQETQYF
TRBD1	NA	TRBV5-6	TRBJ2-1	TGTGCCAGCATCCCTGGCCGAGGGGGCGCTTACAATGAGCAGTTCTTC	CASIPGRGGAYNEQFF
NA	NA	TRBV7-9	TRBJ2-1	TGTGCCAGCAGCTTAGAAGGGATGGAGACAGGTCCCTGGGATGAGCAGTTCTTC	CASSLEGMETGPWDEQFF
NA	NA	TRBV6-2/TRBV6-3	TRBJ1-1	TGTGCCAGCAGTTACGAAGGGGAGTCCACTGAAGCTTTCTTT	CASSYEGESTEAFF
NA	NA	TRBV18	TRBJ2-5	TGTGCCAGCTCATCCACGACTGGAGAGGAGACCCAGTACTTC	CASSSTTGEETQYF
TRBD2	NA	TRBV6-2/TRBV6-3	TRBJ2-4	TGTGCCAGCAGCCGCGGGACTAGCGGGGAGTTAGCCAAAAACATTCAGTACTTC	CASSRGTSGELAKNIQYF
NA	few	TRBV4-3	TRBJ2-1	TGCGCCAGCAGCCGTACTATTGACTCCTACAATGAGCAGTTCTTC	CASSRTIDSYNEQFF
NA	few	TRBV29-1	TRBJ2-5	TGCAGTTACTCCCGGACCCGCTATGAGACCCAGTACTTC	CSYSRTRYETQYF
NA	NA	TRBV11-2	TRBJ1-2	TGTGTATCTAAGGGTGGCGCCTATGGCTACACCTTC	CVSKGGAYGYTF
TRBD1	once	TRBV6-6	TRBJ2-4	TGTGCCAGCAGTCGGGACAGAGGAGCCAAAAACATTCAGTACTTC	CASSRDRGAKNIQYF
NA	NA	TRBV5-1	TRBJ2-3	TGCGCCAGCAGCTTGCAAGGGGTAGTGACAGATACGCAGTATTTT	CASSLQGVVTDTQYF
NA	NA	TRBV19	TRBJ2-7	TGTGCCAGTAGTACAGGGATGTACGAGCAGTACTTC	CASSTGMYEQYF